This T cell receptor beta chain was identified during a study of CXCR3-negative and CXCR3-positive naive CD8 T cells. To note about this clonotype: Its specificity is not known.

The CDR3 extends over 11 amino acids. CDR1 and CDR2 (germline): SGHAT, FQNNGV. Subsets of CD8+ T cells were each sorted in triplicate at 250,000 to 350,000 cells apiece. Regarding the study as a whole: Comparison of naive subsets found surface CD5 to be comparable, and TCR strength was inferred on the basis of TRB CDR3 properties. Both naive subsets, CXCR3-negative and CXCR3-positive, displayed similar TRBV-TRBJ usage, unlike memory cells. Naive cells that were CXCR3-positive had more hydrophobic TRB CDR3s (compared with CXCR3-negative naive cells).

cDNA libraries for TRB were generated by 5' RACE incorporating UMI labels. TCRdb reprocessed the 5' RACE reads, with one entry per CDR3 protein and no DNA. Found here are more than 100,000 distinct CDR3 sequences; the top ten clones hold 0.4% to 0.45%. The sequenced sample consisted of naive CXCR3+ CD8+ T cells from blood. As for subset: CD45RO-CCR7+CD27+CD95- naive CD8+ T cells expressing CXCR3 (TNR3+). This sequence joins TRBV11-2 and TRBJ2-2. The sequence was collected from a human donor in good health. Some clones in this sample may be carry-over from other donors' samples. The CDR3 is CASSLAGELFF.